Shown below are 10 T cell receptor beta chains from a single sample sequenced in a study of glioma-infiltrating T cells. The iRepertoire nested amplicon-rescue multiplex PCR amplified TCR alpha and beta CDR3s from RNA. TCRdb passed the multiplex PCR reads through MiXCR, listing each CDR3 protein once. The data hold under 150,000 distinct CDR3 sequences, with roughly two fifths observed a single time. The sample consisted of glioma tissue, nonneoplastic brain tissue, or PBMCs (not recorded which). These receptors originate from a human donor with low-grade glioma or glioblastoma, undergoing nonglioma brain surgery, or in good health (not recorded which).

The rearrangement links TRBV4-1 to TRBJ2-3; D may be TRBD2 (6 bases). This CDR3 is 13 amino acids long. Trimming took 3 bases from V and 5 from J, leaving 9 bases between them. CDR1 and CDR2 (germline): MGHRA, YSYEKL. The CDR3 DNA follows: TGCGCCAGCAGCCACCCGGGGGAAGATACGCAGTATTTT. Its translation is CASSHPGEDTQYF.

The sample holds one count of this clonotype. The V and J genes are TRBV6-6 and TRBJ2-7; 8 positions match TRBD2. The V gene's germline CDR1 is MNHNY and CDR2 SVGAGI (reference sequence). The CDR3 runs to 15 residues. Losses at the gene ends were 5 bases for V and 7 bases for J; bases not matched to a gene: 13. The DNA for the CDR3 is TGTGCCAGCAGTCGTAAGCGGGAGCTGCTTAAGGAGCAGTACTTC. Residues: CASSRKRELLKEQYF.

This clonotype turned up a few times. Mismatch with germline at one junction end may stem from a read error. CDR3 sequence: CARSTGLAGRGDF. In nucleotides, the CDR3 is TGTGCCCGCAGCACGGGACTAGCGGGGAGAGGGGACTTC. This chain uses TRBV7-9 with TRBJ2-5; 13 nucleotides agree with TRBD2. Germline CDR1 reads SEHNR; CDR2 reads FQNEAQ (reference sequence). The CDR3 covers 13 residues.

On this clonotype itself: Compared with germline, one end of the junction differs, possibly owing to a read error. CDR3 DNA sequence: TGCGCCAGCAGTGAGACAGGGGCCGGTAATTCACCCCTCCACTTT. It encodes CASSETGAGNSPLHF. The rearrangement joins TRBV6-1 to TRBJ1-6; 8 bases fit TRBD1. Germline V gene lookup returns CDR1 MNHNS and CDR2 SASEGT. The CDR3 has 15 amino acids.

The chain uses TRBV28 and TRBJ1-6; TRBD1 aligns across 9 bases. Germline CDR1 MDHEN, CDR2 SYDVKM. This CDR3 has 14 residues. The ends lost 6 bases at V and 9 bases at J; junction bases unmatched: 6. The DNA of the CDR3 is TGTGCCAGCAGCCCGGGACAGGGCACTTCACCCCTCCACTTT. Its protein product is CASSPGQGTSPLHF.

This clonotype was counted between two and nine times. J is TRBJ1-2 and V is TRBV27; weak D call: TRBD1 (5 bases). Germline V gene data show CDR1 as MNHEY and CDR2 as SMNVEV (reference sequence). This CDR3 comprises 13 residues. Trimming removed 4 bases from V and 3 bases from J, with 9 bases in between. The CDR3 DNA is TGTGCCAGCAGTTCTGGGACTTACTATGGCTACACCTTC. It translates to CASSSGTYYGYTF.

The chain has TRBV4-1 and TRBJ2-7; TRBD2 might be the D (6 bases). CDR1 and CDR2 (germline): MGHRA, YSYEKL. The V end lost 1 base, the J end lost 3 bases, and 10 bases lay between the germline ends. This CDR3 region has 14 residues. DNA for the CDR3: TGCGCCAGCAGCCAAGGGGACTGGCGCTACGAGCAGTACTTC. Encoded protein: CASSQGDWRYEQYF.

The chain employs TRBV9 and TRBJ1-1; the D gene is possibly TRBD1 (5 bases). This CDR3 has 14 residues. Per germline, CDR1 SGDLS and CDR2 YYNGEE. V lost 4 bases to trimming and J lost 2 bases, with 12 bases between them. The CDR3 nucleotides read TGTGCCAGCAGCCTTACGGACACTAACACTGAAGCTTTCTTT. This gives the protein CASSLTDTNTEAFF. The full variable domain, rest sourced from reference TRBV9 and TRBJ1-1, is DSGVTQTPKHLITATGQRVTLRCSPRSGDLSVYWYQQSLDQGLQFLIQYYNGEERAKGNILERFSAQQFPDLHSELNLSSLELGDSALYFCASSLTDTNTEAFFGQGTRLTVV.

The rearrangement uses TRBV4-1 and TRBJ1-5, with a possible D match to TRBD1 (6 bases). Per the germline V gene, CDR1 is MGHRA and CDR2 is YSYEKL. The V end was cut by 3 bases, the J end by 6 bases, with 15 bases between. The CDR3 extends over 15 amino acids. CDR3 in DNA: TGCGCCAGCAGCCAGATAGGGGGACGAATTCAGCCCCAGCATTTT. Residues: CASSQIGGRIQPQHF.

The V call is TRBV29-1, the J call TRBJ2-7; 10 nucleotides line up with TRBD1. Per the germline V gene, CDR1 is SQVTM and CDR2 is ANQGSEA. V lost 6 bases, J lost 4 bases, and 9 bases stayed unmatched. This CDR3 contains 14 residues. In nucleotides, the CDR3 is TGCAGCGTCTCCCGCGGGACAGGGGCTTACGAGCAGTACTTC. Protein sequence: CSVSRGTGAYEQYF.